This T cell receptor (beta chain) was sequenced for a study of T cells in Graves' hyperthyroidism and ophthalmopathy (dated by TCRdb to the late 2010s). Regarding the research as a whole: Peripheral blood samples were taken at the time of initial diagnosis, prior to any treatment. In more than 5 Graves' hyperthyroidism patients, the study also compared T-cell repertoires from thyroid tissue with T-cell repertoires from blood. Prospective prediction of ophthalmopathy was tested in an independent validation cohort consisting of 18 hyperthyroidism patients and approximately 16 patients who later progressed to ophthalmopathy. Once sampling was done, hyperthyroidism patients were given methimazole at a starting dose of 30 mg daily, whereas ophthalmopathy patients were given high-dose intravenous methylprednisolone. TCR Vbeta CDR3 sequencing of fewer than 150 peripheral blood samples (43 ophthalmopathy, roughly 74 hyperthyroidism and about 17 progressor patients) is reported in the paper. For training and testing, the 100 or so patients in the discovery cohort were randomly divided in a 7:3 ratio. A discovery cohort of about 100 patients, about 40 with Graves' ophthalmopathy and fewer than 65 with stable Graves' hyperthyroidism, was used to find distinguishing TCR V-J signatures.

The TCR beta CDR3 regions were amplified from the RNA transcripts. The first round of RT-PCR for the TCR CDR3 was performed with the HTBI primer set and the Qiagen OneStep RT-PCR kit. Libraries were constructed in a second round of multiplex PCR, after which size selection and purification were performed. Paired-end sequencing of the libraries was performed with 100 bp reads on an Illumina HiSeq2000. As for the original processing: SOAPnuke was used to process the raw data, throwing out any read that contained adapters or uncalled bases, had a mean Phred below 15, or lacked an exact constant-primer or identifier match. High-quality paired reads were merged with COPE v1.2.5, and unique nucleotide sequences were defined as clonotypes. Clonotypes were aligned to IMGT TRBV, TRBD and TRBJ reference segments using MiTCR v1.1. Only V-J combinations with frequency above 0.0001, covering 99% to 99.2% of repertoires, were analysed. The TCS score was defined as the ratio of F50 (clonal expansion) to E x V (chaos), calculated using BLOSUM62-based TCRdist between CDR3 peptides within each V-J. Welch's t-statistics and random forest reduced several hundred V-J features to 10 to 15, which were used in a naive Bayes classifier (R e1071). The public reads were reprocessed in TCRdb via fastp at Q25 and MiXCR, keeping in-frame beta chains. CDR3 protein duplicates are merged, each entry listing the most common genes and DNA. TCRdb's processing, not the authors' own work, is the source of the V and J calls. Counted in this sample were 640,000 or so distinct CDR3 sequences; approximately 14% of them appeared once. Jointly, the top ten make up roughly 6.9% of the sample.

Of note for this clonotype: Its antigen is unknown. Nothing much larger sits one base from this clone, and base qualities are not available.

Ophthalmopathy patients had moderately to severely active disease, with a Clinical Activity Score of 3 or more, a NOSPECS grade of 4 or more, and a disease duration of less than 3 months. Exclusion was applied to patients with uncontrolled infections, other autoimmune diseases, pregnancy or lactation. Diagnoses were established on the basis of clinical symptoms, serum thyroxine and TRAb, thyroid ultrasound, and orbital computed tomography. PBMCs were isolated from more than 8 ml of fresh peripheral blood by Ficoll-Paque density gradient centrifugation. Trizol reagent was used to extract total RNA, and RNA quality was then checked on an Agilent 2100 Bioanalyzer. General study outcomes and caveats: A 13 V-J signature model separated ophthalmopathy from stable hyperthyroidism, with approximately 87% sensitivity and roughly 81% specificity in cross-validation and 80%/75% in testing. Most expanded thyroid clonotypes (frequency above 0.001) were also detected in blood, a finding suggesting that blood repertoires may reflect thyroid immune responses. No statistical method was used to fix the sample size in advance, and group allocation was not hidden from the investigators. During validation, the model predicted progression to ophthalmopathy a median of around six months ahead of onset, with approximately 71% sensitivity and 72% to 85% specificity.

This sequence originates from a young woman with Graves' ophthalmopathy. The sample comprised blood.

The DNA is TGTGCCACCAGTGACCTGGGCGGGAATACAGATACGCAGTATTTT. Translated, it reads CATSDLGGNTDTQYF. The sequence is built from TRBV24-1 and TRBJ2-3; possibly the D gene is TRBD2, per 6 matching bases. V sheds 4 bases and J sheds 3 bases, leaving 13 bases between their ends. CDR1 and CDR2 are drawn from the germline V gene: KGHDR, SFDVKD. Including cysteine and phenylalanine, the CDR3 has 15 amino acids. Only the CDR3 part of the read is kept: 45 bases, read in frame from the first base.